Listed here are 8 T cell receptor beta chains from one sample, sequenced in a study of T cells in Graves' hyperthyroidism and ophthalmopathy. Authors of the study amplified TCR beta CDR3 regions from RNA transcripts. RT-PCR in the first round (using the HTBI primer set) targeted the TCR CDR3. MiXCR, run by TCRdb on the multiplex PCR reads, gives a single entry per CDR3 protein. Seen here are 250,000 to 300,000 distinct CDR3 sequences, around 15% observed once, and the top ten hold 7% to 9%. Sequenced sample: blood. The receptors shown here come from a woman aged 40 to 49 with Graves' hyperthyroidism.

This clonotype has ten or more counts. This chain uses TRBV7-6 with TRBJ2-1; perhaps TRBD2 as D (7 bases). The germline V gene encodes CDR1 SGHVS and CDR2 FNYEAQ. The CDR3 runs to 17 residues. V was shortened by 0 bases and J by 0 bases, with 12 bases between the two germline ends. CDR3 DNA: TGTGCCAGCAGCTTAGCGCCACGGGGGGCCTCCTACAATGAGCAGTTCTTC. Its translation: CASSLAPRGASYNEQFF.

This clonotype was observed at least ten times. The chain joins TRBV10-3 to TRBJ1-2; D remains unclear. CDR3 length equals 13 residues. Deletions cut 5 bases from V and 8 bases from J, with 15 bases between. CDR1 is ENHRY and CDR2 is SYGVKD in the germline V gene. The CDR3 region is CAISPDIYQGYTF. DNA for the CDR3: TGTGCCATCAGTCCCGACATCTACCAGGGCTACACCTTC.

This clonotype was observed a few times. The rearrangement uses TRBV29-1 and TRBJ1-1, with D maybe TRBD1 (5 bases). Per germline, CDR1 SQVTM and CDR2 ANQGSEA. Trimming took 5 bases from V and 1 from J, leaving 8 bases between them. The length of the CDR3 is 12 residues. CDR3 in DNA: TGCAGCGTTCAGGGAACGAACACTGAAGCTTTCTTT. Translation gives CSVQGTNTEAFF.

The rearrangement uses TRBV7-9 and TRBJ2-1, with TRBD2 matching 10 bases. The CDR3 is 14 amino acids. The J segment lost 9 bases and the V segment lost 3 bases, leaving 5 bases of the junction unmatched. Germline V lookup: CDR1 SEHNR, CDR2 FQNEAQ (reference sequence). CDR3: CASSLLAGAGEQFF. The CDR3 nucleotides read TGTGCCAGCAGCTTGCTAGCGGGAGCAGGTGAGCAGTTCTTC.

This clonotype was counted many times. The J gene is TRBJ2-7, the V gene TRBV6-1; D is possibly TRBD1 (6 bases). The CDR3 totals 14 residues. CDR1 is MNHNS, CDR2 SASEGT, per germline. The V gene lost 4 bases and the J gene lost 2 bases, with 12 bases spanning the gap. CDR3 sequence reads: CASSVEDSTYEQYF. Written as DNA, the CDR3 is TGTGCCAGCAGTGTGGAGGACAGTACCTACGAGCAGTACTTC.

This clonotype has at least ten counts. The J gene is TRBJ2-1, the V gene TRBV7-8; 7 bases match TRBD1. CDR1 is SGHVS, CDR2 FQNEAQ, per germline. J gave up 4 bases and V 3 bases, and 18 bases lay outside the gene matches. There are 19 residues in the CDR3. CDR3 protein: CASSFRSEGPRDSYNEQFF. The CDR3 DNA reads as TGTGCCAGCAGCTTCCGTTCGGAAGGCCCCCGGGACAGTTACAATGAGCAGTTCTTC.

V gene TRBV7-9 combines with J gene TRBJ2-7, with D uncertain. This CDR3 has 14 amino acids. Trimming left V 3 bases short and J 3 bases short, with 12 bases between. In germline, CDR1 is SEHNR, CDR2 FQNEAQ (reference sequence). The CDR3 loop reads CASSFSSRYYEQYF. In DNA form, the CDR3 reads TGTGCCAGCAGCTTCTCAAGTAGGTACTACGAGCAGTACTTC.

This clonotype was observed at least ten times. V is TRBV28 and J is TRBJ2-1; no clear D gene. There are 13 residues in the CDR3. V was pared by 3 bases and J by 6 bases, with 9 bases between. Germline values: CDR1 MDHEN, CDR2 SYDVKM. The CDR3 DNA reads as TGTGCCAGCAGTTTTAGTCTATTCAATGAGCAGTTCTTC. As protein: CASSFSLFNEQFF.